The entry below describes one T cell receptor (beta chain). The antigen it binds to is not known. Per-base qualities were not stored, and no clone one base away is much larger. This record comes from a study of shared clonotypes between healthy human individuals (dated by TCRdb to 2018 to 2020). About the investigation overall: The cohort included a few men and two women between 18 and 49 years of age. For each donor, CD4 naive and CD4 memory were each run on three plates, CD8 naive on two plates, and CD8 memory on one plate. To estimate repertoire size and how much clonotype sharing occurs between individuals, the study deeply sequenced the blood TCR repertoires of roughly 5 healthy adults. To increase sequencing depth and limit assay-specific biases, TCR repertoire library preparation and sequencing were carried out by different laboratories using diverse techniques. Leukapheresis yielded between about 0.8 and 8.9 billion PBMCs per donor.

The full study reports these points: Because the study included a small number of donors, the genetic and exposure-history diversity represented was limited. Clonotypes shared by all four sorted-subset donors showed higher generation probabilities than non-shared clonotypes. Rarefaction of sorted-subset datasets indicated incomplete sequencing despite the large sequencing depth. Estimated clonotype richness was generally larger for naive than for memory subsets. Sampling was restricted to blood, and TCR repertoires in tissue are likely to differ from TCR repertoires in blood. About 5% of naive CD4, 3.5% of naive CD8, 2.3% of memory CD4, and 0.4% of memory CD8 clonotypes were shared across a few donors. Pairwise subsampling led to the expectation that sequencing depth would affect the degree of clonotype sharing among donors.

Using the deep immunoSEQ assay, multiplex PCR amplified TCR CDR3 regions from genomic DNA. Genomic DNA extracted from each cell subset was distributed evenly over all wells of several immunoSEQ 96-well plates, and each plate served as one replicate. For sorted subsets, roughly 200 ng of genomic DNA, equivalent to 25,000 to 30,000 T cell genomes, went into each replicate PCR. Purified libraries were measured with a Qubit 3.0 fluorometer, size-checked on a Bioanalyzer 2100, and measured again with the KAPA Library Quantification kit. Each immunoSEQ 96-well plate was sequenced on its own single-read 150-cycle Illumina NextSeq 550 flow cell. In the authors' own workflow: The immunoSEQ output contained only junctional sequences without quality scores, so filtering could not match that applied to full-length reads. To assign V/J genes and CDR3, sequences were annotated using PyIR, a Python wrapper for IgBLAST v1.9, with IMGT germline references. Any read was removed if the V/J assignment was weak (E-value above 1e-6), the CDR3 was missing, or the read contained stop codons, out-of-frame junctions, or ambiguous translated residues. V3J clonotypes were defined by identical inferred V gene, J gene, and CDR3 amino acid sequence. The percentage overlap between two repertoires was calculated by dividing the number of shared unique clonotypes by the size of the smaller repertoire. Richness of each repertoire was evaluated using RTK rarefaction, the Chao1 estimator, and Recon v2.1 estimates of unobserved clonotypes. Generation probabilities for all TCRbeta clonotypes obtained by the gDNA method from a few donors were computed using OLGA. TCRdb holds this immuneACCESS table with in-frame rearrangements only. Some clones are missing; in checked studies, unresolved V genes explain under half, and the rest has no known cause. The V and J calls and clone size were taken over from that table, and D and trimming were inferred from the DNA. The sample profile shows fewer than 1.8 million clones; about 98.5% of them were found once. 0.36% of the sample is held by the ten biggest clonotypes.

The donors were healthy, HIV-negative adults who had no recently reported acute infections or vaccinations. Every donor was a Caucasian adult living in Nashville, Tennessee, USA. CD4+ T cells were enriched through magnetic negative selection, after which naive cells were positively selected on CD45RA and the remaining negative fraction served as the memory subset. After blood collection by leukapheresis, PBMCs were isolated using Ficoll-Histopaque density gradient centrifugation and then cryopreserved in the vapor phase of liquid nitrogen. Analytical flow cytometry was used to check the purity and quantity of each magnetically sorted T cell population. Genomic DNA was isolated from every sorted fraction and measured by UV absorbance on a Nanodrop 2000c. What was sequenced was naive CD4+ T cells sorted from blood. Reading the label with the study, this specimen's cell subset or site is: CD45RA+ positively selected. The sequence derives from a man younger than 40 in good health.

The DNA sequence is TGTGCCAGCCGTCTTAGGGGAAGCACTGAAGCTTTCTTT. Its protein is CASRLRGSTEAFF. The chain couples TRBV11-3 to TRBJ1-1; 5 matching bases give a weak D call of TRBD1. In the germline V gene, CDR1 corresponds to SGHNT and CDR2 to YENEEA. Measured from the cysteine to the phenylalanine, the CDR3 is 13 residues long. Here the CDR3 DNA is all that survives: 39 bases in frame from base 1. Relative to germline, V is 8 bases shorter and J is 4 bases shorter, with 14 bases between their ends.